Listed below are T cell receptor beta chains from one sample, sequenced in a study of T cells after yellow fever vaccination. TCRdb processed the 5' RACE reads anew with MiXCR; each CDR3 protein has one entry. This table holds some 400,000 distinct CDR3 sequences, 6.2% found once. Material: PBMCs, obtained 5 days after the yellow fever booster vaccination. The receptors were sampled from a young man who received the YFV17D yellow fever vaccine. CDR3s include the opening cysteine and the closing phenylalanine or tryptophan. D genes are given only for firm matches. A row's size may be missing; if present it is once, few, many or a size class.

many,TRBV6-1,TRBJ2-5,TRBD2,CATGGSGRETQYF,TGTGCCACGGGAGGAAGCGGAAGAGAGACCCAGTACTTC
NA,TRBV25-1,TRBJ1-2,NA,CASSGGLVYGYTF,TGTGCCAGCAGTGGAGGTCTGGTCTATGGCTACACCTTC
many,TRBV7-2,TRBJ2-3,TRBD2,CASSSGTMVSTDTQYF,TGTGCCAGCAGCTCTGGGACTATGGTTAGCACAGATACGCAGTATTTT
few,TRBV7-2,TRBJ1-4,NA,CASSLTRDNNEKLFF,TGTGCCAGCAGCTTAACCCGGGACAATAATGAAAAACTGTTTTTT
many,TRBV5-1,TRBJ2-5,TRBD2,CASSLSTSAETQYF,TGCGCCAGCAGCTTGTCGACTAGCGCGGAGACCCAGTACTTC
many,TRBV20-1,TRBJ2-7,TRBD1,CSVPKPGQGMQYF,TGCAGTGTTCCAAAACCGGGACAGGGGATGCAGTACTTC
NA,TRBV20-1,TRBJ2-1,TRBD2,CSARKREFWNEQFF,TGCAGTGCTAGGAAGCGGGAGTTTTGGAATGAGCAGTTCTTC
many,TRBV5-1,TRBJ2-3,TRBD2,CASSPPGLAGANTQYF,TGCGCCAGCAGTCCACCGGGACTAGCGGGAGCGAATACGCAGTATTTT
few,TRBV6-1,TRBJ2-3,TRBD2,CASSLAGALADTQYF,TGTGCCAGCAGCCTAGCGGGAGCCCTAGCAGATACGCAGTATTTT
few,TRBV6-5,TRBJ1-1,TRBD1,CASSWTGTNTEAFF,TGTGCCAGCAGTTGGACAGGGACGAACACTGAAGCTTTCTTT
NA,TRBV5-1,TRBJ2-3,NA,CASSLEDVADTQYF,TGCGCCAGCAGCTTGGAAGATGTCGCAGATACGCAGTATTTT
few,TRBV7-9,TRBJ2-6,TRBD1,CASTQQGAASGANVLTF,TGTGCCAGCACTCAACAGGGGGCAGCCTCTGGGGCCAACGTCCTGACTTTC
many,TRBV6-5,TRBJ2-1,NA,CASSPTRSEQFF,TGTGCCAGCAGCCCTACTCGGAGTGAGCAGTTCTTC